This entry concerns a single T cell receptor (beta chain). Assay used: immunoSEQ multiplex PCR; TCRdb lists only in-frame clones, some missing. This table holds approximately 66,000 clones, roughly 90% found once. The length of the CDR3 is 13 residues. Germline V lookup: CDR1 SGHVS, CDR2 FQNEAQ. V was clipped by 5 bases and J by 8 bases, with 15 bases between them. The record originates from a study of technical replicates of blood from a few donors. The rearrangement links TRBV7-8 to TRBJ1-1, with D unclear. Sequenced sample: PBMCs. The clonotype comes from a human donor in good health. Some clones in this sample may be carry-over from other donors' samples. The CDR3 DNA reads TGTGCCAGCAGCCCCAACGCGGTCGGAGAAGCTTTCTTT. This sequence encodes CASSPNAVGEAFF. Combining the CDR3 with reference TRBV7-8 and TRBJ1-1 gives the whole variable domain GAGVSQSPRYKVAKRGQDVALRCDPISGHVSLFWYQQALGQGPEFLTYFQNEAQLDKSGLPSDRFFAERPEGSVSTLKIQRTQQEDSAVYLCASSPNAVGEAFFGQGTRLTVV.